The 9 T cell receptor beta chains in this list originate from one sample, sequenced in a study of blood T cell repertoires in COVID-19. TCRdb's copy holds only in-frame clones and misses some; the assay was immunoSEQ multiplex PCR. Of 46,000 or so clones in the sample, over 80% were seen once. Sequenced sample: peripheral blood. These receptors originate from a human donor in a cohort sampled during active COVID-19.

This sequence joins TRBV7-2 and TRBJ1-2, with 8 bases matching TRBD1. In germline, CDR1 is SGHTA, CDR2 FQGNSA. The CDR3 has 15 residues. V shed 3 bases, J shed 8 bases, and the junction held 11 bases outside the gene matches. Here the CDR3 DNA reads TGTGCCAGCAGCTTTAACGGGAGACAGGGGAAAGGCTACACCTTC. This codes for CASSFNGRQGKGYTF.

The CDR3 region is CSVRQGANYGYTF. CDR3 nucleotides: TGCAGCGTTCGACAGGGGGCTAACTATGGCTACACCTTC. V usage is TRBV29-1 and J usage is TRBJ1-2, with 9 bases fitting TRBD1. The CDR3 totals 13 residues. Trimming took 5 bases from V and 0 from J; bases not matched to a gene: 1. Germline V gene data show CDR1 as SQVTM and CDR2 as ANQGSEA.

This clone has only a few counts. The chain couples TRBV4-1 to TRBJ2-7; the match to TRBD1 covers 7 bases. CDR3 length: 15 residues. The germline gives CDR1 MGHRA, CDR2 YSYEKL. V was pared by 0 bases and J by 3 bases, with 5 bases of the junction left unmatched. Written as DNA, the CDR3 is TGCGCCAGCAGCCAAGAAACGGGACAGCTCTACGAGCAGTACTTC. Translation: CASSQETGQLYEQYF.

This chain joins TRBV28 and TRBJ1-6; no definite D call. The germline gives CDR1 MDHEN, CDR2 SYDVKM. The CDR3 consists of 13 residues. Trimming shortened V by 5 bases and J by 6 bases, and 8 bases separated the two germline ends. The CDR3, as DNA: TGTGCCAGCAGTATGTATCCTAATTCACCCCTCCACTTT. Amino acid sequence: CASSMYPNSPLHF.

This clone showed up just a few times. This chain connects TRBV7-9 to TRBJ2-7; perhaps TRBD2 as D (6 bases). Trimming removed 7 bases from V and 0 bases from J, with 13 bases in between. The germline CDR1 and CDR2 sequences are SEHNR and FQNEAQ (reference sequence). The CDR3 runs 14 residues. The chain's CDR3 is CASTSAGYSYEQYF. The CDR3 region has the DNA TGTGCCAGCACCTCGGCGGGATACTCCTACGAGCAGTACTTC. Variable domain in full (rest from reference TRBV7-9 and TRBJ2-7): DTGVSQNPRHKITKRGQNVTFRCDPISEHNRLYWYRQTLGQGPEFLTYFQNEAQLEKSRLLSDRFSAERPKGSFSTLEIQRTEQGDSAMYLCASTSAGYSYEQYFGPGTRLTVT.

The V and J genes are TRBV6-2 or TRBV6-3 and TRBJ1-1, with D possibly being TRBD1 (6 bases). Trimming removed 2 bases from V and 6 bases from J, with 10 bases in between. The CDR3 runs to 13 residues. Germline V gene lookup returns CDR1 MNHEY and CDR2 SVGEGT. CDR3 sequence: CASSYVAGAEAFF. In DNA, the CDR3 is TGTGCCAGCAGTTACGTGGCAGGGGCTGAAGCTTTCTTT.

The chain joins TRBV5-1 to TRBJ2-5, with D possibly being TRBD2 (6 bases). The CDR3 runs to 14 residues. CDR1 and CDR2 from the germline V gene are SGHRS and YFSETQ. Trimming removed 0 bases from V and 1 base from J, with 7 bases in between. CDR3 coding DNA: TGCGCCAGCAGCTTGGTCGGGGGCCAAGAGACCCAGTACTTC. Encoded protein: CASSLVGGQETQYF.

V usage is TRBV19 and J usage is TRBJ1-1, with D maybe TRBD1 (5 bases). Trimming removed 4 bases at V and 5 bases at J, with 17 bases between. This CDR3 spans 15 amino acids. Per the germline V gene, CDR1 is LNHDA and CDR2 is SQIVND (reference sequence). The CDR3 region is CASSTTASMGTEAFF. DNA of the CDR3: TGTGCCAGTAGTACGACAGCATCCATGGGGACTGAAGCTTTCTTT.

In this sample, this clone turned up a few times. The chain couples TRBV7-9 to TRBJ1-5, with 8 bases fitting TRBD1. V shed 3 bases, J shed 2 bases, and the junction held 0 bases outside the gene matches. The CDR3 spans 14 residues. Germline V lookup: CDR1 SEHNR, CDR2 FQNEAQ (reference sequence). The CDR3 DNA is TGTGCCAGCAGCTTGGGACAGGGCAATCAGCCCCAGCATTTT. The encoded protein is CASSLGQGNQPQHF.